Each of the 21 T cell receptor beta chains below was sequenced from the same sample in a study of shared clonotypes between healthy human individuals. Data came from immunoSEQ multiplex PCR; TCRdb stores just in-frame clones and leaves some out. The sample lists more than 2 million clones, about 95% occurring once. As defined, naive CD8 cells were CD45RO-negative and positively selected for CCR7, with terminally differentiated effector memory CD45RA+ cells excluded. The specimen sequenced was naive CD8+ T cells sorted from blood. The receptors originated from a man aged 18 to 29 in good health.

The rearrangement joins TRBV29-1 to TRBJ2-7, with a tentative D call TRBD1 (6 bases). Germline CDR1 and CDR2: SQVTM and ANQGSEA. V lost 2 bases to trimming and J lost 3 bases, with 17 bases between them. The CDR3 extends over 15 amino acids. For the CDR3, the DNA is TGCAGCGTTGAACTTGTCACAGGGCTTCACTACGAGCAGTACTTC. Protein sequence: CSVELVTGLHYEQYF.

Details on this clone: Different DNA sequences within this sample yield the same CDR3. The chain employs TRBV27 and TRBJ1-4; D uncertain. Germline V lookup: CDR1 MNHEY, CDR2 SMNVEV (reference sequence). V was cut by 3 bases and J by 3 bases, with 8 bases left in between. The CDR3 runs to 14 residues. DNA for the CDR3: TGTGCCAGCAGTTTGTTGGGTCCTAATGAAAAACTGTTTTTT. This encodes CASSLLGPNEKLFF.

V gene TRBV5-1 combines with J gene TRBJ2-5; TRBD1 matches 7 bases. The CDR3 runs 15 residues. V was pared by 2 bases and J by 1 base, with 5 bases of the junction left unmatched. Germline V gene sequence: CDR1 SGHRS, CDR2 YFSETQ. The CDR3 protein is CASSFRDSTQETQYF. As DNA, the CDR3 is TGCGCCAGCAGCTTCCGGGACAGTACCCAAGAGACCCAGTACTTC. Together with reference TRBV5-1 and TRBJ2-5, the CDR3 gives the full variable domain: KAGVTQTPRYLIKTRGQQVTLSCSPISGHRSVSWYQQTPGQGLQFLFEYFSETQRNKGNFPGRFSGRQFSNSRSEMNVSTLELGDSALYLCASSFRDSTQETQYFGPGTRLLVL.

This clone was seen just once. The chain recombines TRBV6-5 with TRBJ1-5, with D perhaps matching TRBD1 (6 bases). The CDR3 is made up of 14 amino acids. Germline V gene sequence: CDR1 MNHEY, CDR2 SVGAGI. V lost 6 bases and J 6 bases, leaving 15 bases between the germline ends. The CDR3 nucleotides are TGTGCCAGCAGCATTACAGGGTTCAGTCAGCCCCAGCATTTT. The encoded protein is CASSITGFSQPQHF.

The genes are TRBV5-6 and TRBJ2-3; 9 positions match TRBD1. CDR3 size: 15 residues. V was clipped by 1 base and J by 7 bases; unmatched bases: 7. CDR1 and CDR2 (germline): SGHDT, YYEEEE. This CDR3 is CASSLRRDRGNTQYF. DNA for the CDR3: TGTGCCAGCAGCTTGCGTCGCGACAGGGGGAATACGCAGTATTTT.

This CDR3 is CASSLLPGADEQYF. The CDR3 DNA follows: TGCGCCAGCAGCTTGTTACCGGGGGCTGACGAGCAGTACTTC. The chain couples TRBV5-1 to TRBJ2-7; D is possibly TRBD1 or TRBD2 (6 bases each). CDR3 length: 14 residues. V was clipped by 1 base and J by 5 bases, with 13 bases between them. Germline V gives CDR1 SGHRS, CDR2 YFSETQ.

The CDR3 reads CASKLDGIYGYTF. The DNA for the CDR3 is TGTGCCAGTAAACTGGACGGGATCTATGGCTACACCTTC. This chain connects TRBV19 to TRBJ1-2; D is undetermined. With 7 bases removed from V and 4 bases from J, the gap between germline ends came to 13 bases. This CDR3 contains 13 residues. The V gene's germline CDR1 is LNHDA and CDR2 SQIVND (reference sequence). The full variable domain, rest sourced from reference TRBV19 and TRBJ1-2, is DGGITQSPKYLFRKEGQNVTLSCEQNLNHDAMYWYRQDPGQGLRLIYYSQIVNDFQKGDIAEGYSVSREKKESFPLTVTSAQKNPTAFYLCASKLDGIYGYTFGSGTRLTVV.

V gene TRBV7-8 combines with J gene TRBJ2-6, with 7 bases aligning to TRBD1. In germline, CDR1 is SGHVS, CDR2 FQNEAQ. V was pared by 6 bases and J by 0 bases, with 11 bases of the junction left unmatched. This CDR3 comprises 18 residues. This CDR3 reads CASRRIGQVSSGANVLTF. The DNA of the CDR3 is TGTGCCAGCAGGCGTATAGGACAGGTCAGCTCTGGGGCCAACGTCCTGACTTTC.

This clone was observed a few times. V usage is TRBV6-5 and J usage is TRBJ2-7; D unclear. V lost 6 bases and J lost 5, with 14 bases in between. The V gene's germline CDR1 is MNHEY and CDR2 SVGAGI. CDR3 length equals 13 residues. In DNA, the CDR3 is TGTGCCAGCAGCTACGTTGGAAGGCACGAGCAGTACTTC. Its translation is CASSYVGRHEQYF.

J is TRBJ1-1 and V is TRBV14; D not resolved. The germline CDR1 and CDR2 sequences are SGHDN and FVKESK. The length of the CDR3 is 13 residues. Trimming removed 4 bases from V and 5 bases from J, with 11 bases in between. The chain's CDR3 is CASSRAGVTEAFF. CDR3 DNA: TGTGCCAGCAGCCGGGCCGGGGTAACTGAAGCTTTCTTT.

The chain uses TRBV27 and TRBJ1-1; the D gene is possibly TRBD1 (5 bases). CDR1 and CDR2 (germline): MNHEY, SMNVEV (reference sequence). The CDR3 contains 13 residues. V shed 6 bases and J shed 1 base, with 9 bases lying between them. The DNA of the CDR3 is TGTGCCAGCAGAAGACAGCAGAACACTGAAGCTTTCTTT. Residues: CASRRQQNTEAFF.

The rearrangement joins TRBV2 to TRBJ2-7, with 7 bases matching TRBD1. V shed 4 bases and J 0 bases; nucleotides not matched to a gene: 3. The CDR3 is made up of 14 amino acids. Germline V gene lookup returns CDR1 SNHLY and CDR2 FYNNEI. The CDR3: CASSGQGVSYEQYF. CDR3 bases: TGTGCCAGCAGTGGGCAGGGGGTCTCCTACGAGCAGTACTTC.

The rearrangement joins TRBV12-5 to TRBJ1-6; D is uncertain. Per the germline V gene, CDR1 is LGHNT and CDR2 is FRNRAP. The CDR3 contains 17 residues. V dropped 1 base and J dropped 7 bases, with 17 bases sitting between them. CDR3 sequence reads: CASGLASREWENSPLHF. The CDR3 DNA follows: TGTGCTAGTGGTTTGGCCTCGAGAGAGTGGGAAAATTCACCCCTCCACTTT.

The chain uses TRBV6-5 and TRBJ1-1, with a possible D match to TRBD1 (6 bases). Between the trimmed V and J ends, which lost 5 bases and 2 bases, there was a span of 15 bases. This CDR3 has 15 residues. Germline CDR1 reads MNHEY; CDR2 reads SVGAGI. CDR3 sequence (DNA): TGTGCCAGCAGTCAACAGGGCCTTTTAAACACTGAAGCTTTCTTT. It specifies CASSQQGLLNTEAFF.

CDR3 nucleotides: TGTGCCAGCAGCTTAGGGGCCACCCGAAACACTGAAGCTTTCTTT. This sequence encodes CASSLGATRNTEAFF. The chain links TRBV7-6 to TRBJ1-1; D unresolved. Germline CDR1 and CDR2: SGHVS and FNYEAQ. The CDR3 covers 15 residues. V shed 1 base and J shed 2 bases, with 11 bases lying between them.

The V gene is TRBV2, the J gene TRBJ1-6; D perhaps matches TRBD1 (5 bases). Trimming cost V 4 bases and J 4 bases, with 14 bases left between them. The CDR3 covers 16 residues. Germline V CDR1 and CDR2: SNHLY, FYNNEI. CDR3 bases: TGTGCCAGCAGTGCCCCCGGAGACAGATATAATTCACCCCTCCACTTT. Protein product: CASSAPGDRYNSPLHF. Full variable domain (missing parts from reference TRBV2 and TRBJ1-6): EPEVTQTPSHQVTQMGQEVILRCVPISNHLYFYWYRQILGQKVEFLVSFYNNEISEKSEIFDDQFSVERPDGSNFTLKIRSTKLEDSAMYFCASSAPGDRYNSPLHFGNGTRLTVT.

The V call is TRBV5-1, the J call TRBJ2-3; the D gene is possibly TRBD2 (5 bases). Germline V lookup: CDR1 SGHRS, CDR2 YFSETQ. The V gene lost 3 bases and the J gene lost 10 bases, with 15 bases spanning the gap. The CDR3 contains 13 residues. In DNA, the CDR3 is TGCGCCAGCAGCTACCTAAAACTAGACCCGCAGTATTTT. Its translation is CASSYLKLDPQYF. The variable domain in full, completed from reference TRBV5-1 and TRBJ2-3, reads KAGVTQTPRYLIKTRGQQVTLSCSPISGHRSVSWYQQTPGQGLQFLFEYFSETQRNKGNFPGRFSGRQFSNSRSEMNVSTLELGDSALYLCASSYLKLDPQYFGPGTRLTVL.

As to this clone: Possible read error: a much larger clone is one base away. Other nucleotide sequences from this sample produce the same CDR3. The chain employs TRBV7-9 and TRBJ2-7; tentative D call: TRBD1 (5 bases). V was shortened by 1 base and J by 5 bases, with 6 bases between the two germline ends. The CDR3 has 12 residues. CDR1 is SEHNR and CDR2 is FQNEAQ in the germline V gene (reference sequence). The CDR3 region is CASSLGGDEQYF. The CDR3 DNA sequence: TGTGCCAGCAGCTTAGGGGGCGACGAGCAGTACTTC.

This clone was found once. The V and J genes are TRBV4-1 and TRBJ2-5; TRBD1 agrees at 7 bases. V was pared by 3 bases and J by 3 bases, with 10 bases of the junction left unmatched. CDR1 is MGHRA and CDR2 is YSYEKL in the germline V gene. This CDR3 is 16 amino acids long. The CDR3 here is CASSQGWTGEEETQYF. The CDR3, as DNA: TGCGCCAGCAGCCAGGGATGGACAGGAGAAGAAGAGACCCAGTACTTC.

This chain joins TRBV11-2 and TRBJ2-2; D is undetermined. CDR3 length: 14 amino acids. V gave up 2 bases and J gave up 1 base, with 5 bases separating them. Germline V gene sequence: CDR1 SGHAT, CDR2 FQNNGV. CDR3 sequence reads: CASSLTVNTGELFF. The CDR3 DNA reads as TGTGCCAGCAGCTTAACGGTGAACACCGGGGAGCTGTTTTTT.

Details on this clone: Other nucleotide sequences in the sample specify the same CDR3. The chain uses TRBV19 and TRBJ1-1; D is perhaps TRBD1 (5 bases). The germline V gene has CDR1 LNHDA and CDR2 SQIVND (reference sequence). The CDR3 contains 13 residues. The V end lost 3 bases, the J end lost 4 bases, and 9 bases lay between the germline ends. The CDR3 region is CASSILGGTEAFF. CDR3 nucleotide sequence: TGTGCCAGTAGTATCCTGGGGGGCACTGAAGCTTTCTTT.